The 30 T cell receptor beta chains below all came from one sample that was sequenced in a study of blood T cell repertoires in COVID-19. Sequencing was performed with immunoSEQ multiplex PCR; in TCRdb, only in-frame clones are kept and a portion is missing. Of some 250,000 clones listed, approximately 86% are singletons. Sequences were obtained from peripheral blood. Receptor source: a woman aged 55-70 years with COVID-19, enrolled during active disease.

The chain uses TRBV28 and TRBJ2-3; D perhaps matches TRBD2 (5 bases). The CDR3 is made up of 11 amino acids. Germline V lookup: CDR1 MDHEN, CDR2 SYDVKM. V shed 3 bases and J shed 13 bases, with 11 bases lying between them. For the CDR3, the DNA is TGTGCCAGCAGTTTTCGGGATGGGAAGTATTTT. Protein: CASSFRDGKYF.

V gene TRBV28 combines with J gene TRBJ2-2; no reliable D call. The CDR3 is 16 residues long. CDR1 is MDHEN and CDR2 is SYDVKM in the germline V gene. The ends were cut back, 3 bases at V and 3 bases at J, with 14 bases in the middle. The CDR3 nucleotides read TGTGCCAGCAGTTTTTCTTCTTACGGAGACACCGGGGAGCTGTTTTTT. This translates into CASSFSSYGDTGELFF.

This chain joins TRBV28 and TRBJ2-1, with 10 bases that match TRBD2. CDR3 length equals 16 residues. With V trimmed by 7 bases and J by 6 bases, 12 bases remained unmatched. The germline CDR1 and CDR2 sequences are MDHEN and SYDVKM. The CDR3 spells CASTPTGTSVFNEQFF. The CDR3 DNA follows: TGTGCCAGCACCCCCACCGGGACTAGCGTCTTCAATGAGCAGTTCTTC.

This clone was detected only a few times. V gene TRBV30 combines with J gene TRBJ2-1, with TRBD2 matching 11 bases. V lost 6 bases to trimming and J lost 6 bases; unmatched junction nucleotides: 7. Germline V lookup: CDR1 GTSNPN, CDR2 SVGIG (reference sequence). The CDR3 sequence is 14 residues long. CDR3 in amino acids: CACLGLAGRNEQFF. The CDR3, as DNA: TGTGCCTGCCTAGGACTAGCGGGTCGCAATGAGCAGTTCTTC.

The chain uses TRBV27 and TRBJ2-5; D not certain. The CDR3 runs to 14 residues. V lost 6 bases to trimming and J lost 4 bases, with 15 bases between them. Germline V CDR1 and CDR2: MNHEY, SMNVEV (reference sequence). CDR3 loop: CASRPLEPRETQYF. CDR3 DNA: TGTGCCAGCAGACCCCTAGAGCCACGAGAGACCCAGTACTTC.

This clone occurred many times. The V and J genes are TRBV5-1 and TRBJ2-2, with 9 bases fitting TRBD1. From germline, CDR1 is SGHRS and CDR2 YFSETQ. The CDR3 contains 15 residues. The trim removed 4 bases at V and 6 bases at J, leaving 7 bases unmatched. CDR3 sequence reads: CASSVGTGSAGELFF. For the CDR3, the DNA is TGCGCCAGCAGCGTTGGGACAGGGAGTGCCGGGGAGCTGTTTTTT.

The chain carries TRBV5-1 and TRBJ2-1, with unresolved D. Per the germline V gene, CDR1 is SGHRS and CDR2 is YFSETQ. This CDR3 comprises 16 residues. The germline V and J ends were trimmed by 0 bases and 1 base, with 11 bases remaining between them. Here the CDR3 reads CASSLGVPASYNEQFF. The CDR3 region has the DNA TGCGCCAGCAGCTTGGGAGTTCCCGCTTCCTACAATGAGCAGTTCTTC.

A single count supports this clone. The CDR3 spells CASNRDRGEEQFF. CDR3 bases: TGTGCCAGCAACAGAGACAGGGGAGAAGAGCAGTTCTTC. J is TRBJ2-1 and V is TRBV2; 8 nucleotides agree with TRBD1. The V gene's germline CDR1 is SNHLY and CDR2 FYNNEI. This CDR3 is built from 13 residues. V was clipped by 7 bases and J by 10 bases; unmatched bases: 9.

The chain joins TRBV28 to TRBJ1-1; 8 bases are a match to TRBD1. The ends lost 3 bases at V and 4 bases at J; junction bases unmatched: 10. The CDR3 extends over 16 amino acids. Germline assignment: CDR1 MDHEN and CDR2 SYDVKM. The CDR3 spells CASSFTRGRSSTEAFF. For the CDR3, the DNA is TGTGCCAGCAGTTTCACCAGGGGGCGGTCGTCCACTGAAGCTTTCTTT. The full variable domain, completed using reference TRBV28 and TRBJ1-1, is DVKVTQSSRYLVKRTGEKVFLECVQDMDHENMFWYRQDPGLGLRLIYFSYDVKMKEKGDIPEGYSVSREKKERFSLILESASTNQTSMYLCASSFTRGRSSTEAFFGQGTRLTVV.

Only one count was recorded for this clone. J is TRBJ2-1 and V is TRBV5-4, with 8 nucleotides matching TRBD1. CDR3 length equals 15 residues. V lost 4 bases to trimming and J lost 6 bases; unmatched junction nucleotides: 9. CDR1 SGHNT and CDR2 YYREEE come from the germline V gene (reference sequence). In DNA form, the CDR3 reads TGTGCCAGCAGCCCGACAGGGGACGGGGGCAATGAGCAGTTCTTC. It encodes CASSPTGDGGNEQFF.

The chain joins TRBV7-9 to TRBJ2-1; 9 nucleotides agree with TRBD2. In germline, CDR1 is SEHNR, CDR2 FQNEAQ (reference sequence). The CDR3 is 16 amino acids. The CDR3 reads CAQAGSSGSSYNEQFF. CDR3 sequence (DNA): TGTGCGCAAGCGGGGAGTAGCGGGAGCTCCTACAATGAGCAGTTCTTC. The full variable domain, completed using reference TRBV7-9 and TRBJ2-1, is DTGVSQNPRHKITKRGQNVTFRCDPISEHNRLYWYRQTLGQGPEFLTYFQNEAQLEKSRLLSDRFSAERPKGSFSTLEIQRTEQGDSAMYLCAQAGSSGSSYNEQFFGPGTRLTVL.

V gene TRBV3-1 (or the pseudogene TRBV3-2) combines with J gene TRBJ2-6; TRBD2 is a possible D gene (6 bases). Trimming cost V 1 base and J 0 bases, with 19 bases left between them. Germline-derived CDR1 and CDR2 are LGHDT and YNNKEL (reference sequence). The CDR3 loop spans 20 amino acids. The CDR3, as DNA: TGTGCCAGCAGCCAAGGTTGGCGGGGAAGCCCTTTCTCTGGGGCCAACGTCCTGACTTTC. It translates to CASSQGWRGSPFSGANVLTF.

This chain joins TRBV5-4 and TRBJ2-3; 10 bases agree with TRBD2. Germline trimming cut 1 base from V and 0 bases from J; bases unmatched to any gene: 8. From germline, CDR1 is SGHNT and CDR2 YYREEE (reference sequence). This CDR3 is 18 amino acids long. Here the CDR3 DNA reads TGTGCCAGCAGCTTGCCCCGCCTAGCGGGAGTGAGCACAGATACGCAGTATTTT. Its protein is CASSLPRLAGVSTDTQYF.

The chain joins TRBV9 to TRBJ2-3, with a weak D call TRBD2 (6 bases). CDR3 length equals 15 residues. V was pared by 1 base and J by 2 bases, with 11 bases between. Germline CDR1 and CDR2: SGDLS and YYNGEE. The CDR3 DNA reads TGTGCCAGCAGCGTACGCGGGATTAACACAGATACGCAGTATTTT. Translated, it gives CASSVRGINTDTQYF.

The CDR3 DNA is TGCAGCGTGGAGGGACAGAACTATGGCTACACCTTC. Encoded protein: CSVEGQNYGYTF. The J gene is TRBJ1-2, the V gene TRBV29-1, with 7 positions matching TRBD1. Looked up from germline, CDR1 is SQVTM and CDR2 is ANQGSEA. The CDR3 covers 12 residues. The ends lost 6 bases at V and 2 bases at J; junction bases unmatched: 3.

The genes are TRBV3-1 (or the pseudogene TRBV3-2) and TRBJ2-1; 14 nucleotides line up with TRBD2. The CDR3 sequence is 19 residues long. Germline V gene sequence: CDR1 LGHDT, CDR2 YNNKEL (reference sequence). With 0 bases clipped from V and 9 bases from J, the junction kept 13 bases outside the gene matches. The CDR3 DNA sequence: TGTGCCAGCAGCCAAGATATTTGGACTAGCGGGAGGAAACAGGGTGAGCAGTTCTTC. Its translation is CASSQDIWTSGRKQGEQFF.

The CDR3 region is CASRESGQGAGNTIYF. The CDR3 DNA sequence: TGTGCCAGCAGGGAGTCAGGACAGGGGGCTGGAAACACCATATATTTT. This sequence joins TRBV28 and TRBJ1-3; 10 nucleotides align to TRBD1. The CDR3 is 16 residues long. Per the germline V gene, CDR1 is MDHEN and CDR2 is SYDVKM. V was pared by 6 bases and J by 2 bases, with 7 bases of the junction left unmatched.

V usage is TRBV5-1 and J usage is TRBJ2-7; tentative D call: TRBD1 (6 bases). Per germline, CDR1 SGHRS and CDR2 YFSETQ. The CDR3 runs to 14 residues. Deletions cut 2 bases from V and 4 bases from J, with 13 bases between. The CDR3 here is CASSLGGIGYEQYF. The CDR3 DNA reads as TGCGCCAGCAGCTTAGGGGGAATAGGTTACGAGCAGTACTTC.

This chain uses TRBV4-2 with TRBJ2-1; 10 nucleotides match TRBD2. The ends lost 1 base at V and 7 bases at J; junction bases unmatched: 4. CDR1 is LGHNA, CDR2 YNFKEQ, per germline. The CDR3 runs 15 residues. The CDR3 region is CASSQVNSGGNEQFF. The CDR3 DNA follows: TGTGCCAGCAGCCAAGTGAATAGCGGGGGGAATGAGCAGTTCTTC.

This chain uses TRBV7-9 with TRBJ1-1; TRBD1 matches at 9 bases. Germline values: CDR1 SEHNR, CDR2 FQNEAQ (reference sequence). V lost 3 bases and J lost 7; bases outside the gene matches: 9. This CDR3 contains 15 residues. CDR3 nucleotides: TGTGCCAGCAGCTTTCCCAACAGGGGGCGCGTTGAAGCTTTCTTT. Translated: CASSFPNRGRVEAFF. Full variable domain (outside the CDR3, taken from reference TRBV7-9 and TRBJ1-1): DTGVSQNPRHKITKRGQNVTFRCDPISEHNRLYWYRQTLGQGPEFLTYFQNEAQLEKSRLLSDRFSAERPKGSFSTLEIQRTEQGDSAMYLCASSFPNRGRVEAFFGQGTRLTVV.

This chain's CDR3 is CASSFDRAGNTEAFF. CDR3 in DNA: TGCGCCAGCAGCTTTGACAGGGCTGGAAACACTGAAGCTTTCTTT. This chain joins TRBV5-1 and TRBJ1-1, with 7 positions matching TRBD1. The germline CDR1 and CDR2 sequences are SGHRS and YFSETQ. The junction had 6 bases not matched to a gene; V was cut back by 2 bases and J by 2 bases. The CDR3 has 15 residues.

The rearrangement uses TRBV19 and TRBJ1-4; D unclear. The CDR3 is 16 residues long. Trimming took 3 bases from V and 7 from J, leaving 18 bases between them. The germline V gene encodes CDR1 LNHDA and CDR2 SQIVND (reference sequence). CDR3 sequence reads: CASSIRWSGRVEKLFF. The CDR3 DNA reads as TGTGCCAGTAGTATCCGGTGGTCGGGAAGGGTTGAAAAACTGTTTTTT.

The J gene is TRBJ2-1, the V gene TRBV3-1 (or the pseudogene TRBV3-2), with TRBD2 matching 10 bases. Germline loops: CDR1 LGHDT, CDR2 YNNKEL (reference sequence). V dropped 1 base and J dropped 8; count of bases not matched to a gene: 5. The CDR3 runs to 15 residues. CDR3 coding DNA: TGTGCCAGCAGCCAAGTAGGGCTAGCGGGAGATGAGCAGTTCTTC. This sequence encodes CASSQVGLAGDEQFF.

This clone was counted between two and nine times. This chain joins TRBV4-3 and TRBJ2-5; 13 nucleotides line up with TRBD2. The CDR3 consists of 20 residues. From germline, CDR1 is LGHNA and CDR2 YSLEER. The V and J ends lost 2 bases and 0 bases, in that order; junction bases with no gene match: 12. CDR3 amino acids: CASSQSMGTGTSGDQETQYF. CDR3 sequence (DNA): TGCGCCAGCAGCCAATCTATGGGCACCGGGACTAGCGGGGACCAAGAGACCCAGTACTTC.

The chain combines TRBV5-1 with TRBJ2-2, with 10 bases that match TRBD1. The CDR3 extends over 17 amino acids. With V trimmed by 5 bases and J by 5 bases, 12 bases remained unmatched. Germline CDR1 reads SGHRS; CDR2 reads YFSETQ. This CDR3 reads CASRPDRGSGGTGELFF. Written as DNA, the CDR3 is TGCGCCAGCAGACCGGACAGGGGGAGCGGGGGAACCGGGGAGCTGTTTTTT.

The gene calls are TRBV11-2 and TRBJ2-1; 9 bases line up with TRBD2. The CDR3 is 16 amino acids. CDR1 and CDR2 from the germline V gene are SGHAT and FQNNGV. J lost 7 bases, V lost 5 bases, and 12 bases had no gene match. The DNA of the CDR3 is TGTGCCAGCAGCCCACAGGGGCTAGCGGGAAGAAATGAGCAGTTCTTC. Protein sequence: CASSPQGLAGRNEQFF.

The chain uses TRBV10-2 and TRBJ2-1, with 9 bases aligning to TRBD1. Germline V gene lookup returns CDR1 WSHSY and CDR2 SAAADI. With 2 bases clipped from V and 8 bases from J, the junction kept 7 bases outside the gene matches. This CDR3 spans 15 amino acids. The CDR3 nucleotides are TGCGCCAGCAGTGAGCCCGGGACAGGGATATATGAGCAGTTCTTC. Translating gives CASSEPGTGIYEQFF.

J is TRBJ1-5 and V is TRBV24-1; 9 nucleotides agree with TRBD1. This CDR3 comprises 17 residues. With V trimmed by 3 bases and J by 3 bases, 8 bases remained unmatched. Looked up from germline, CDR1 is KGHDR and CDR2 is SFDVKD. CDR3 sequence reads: CATSDPSDRGVNQPQHF. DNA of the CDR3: TGTGCCACCAGTGATCCTTCGGACAGGGGAGTCAATCAGCCCCAGCATTTT.

The CDR3 here is CASSLRLTGYEQYF. CDR3 nucleotides: TGTGCCAGCAGCTTAAGGCTCACGGGCTACGAGCAGTACTTC. V and J are TRBV7-6 and TRBJ2-7; D call uncertain. The CDR3 runs to 14 residues. Between the trimmed V and J ends, which lost 2 bases and 3 bases, there was a span of 11 bases. Germline V gives CDR1 SGHVS, CDR2 FNYEAQ.

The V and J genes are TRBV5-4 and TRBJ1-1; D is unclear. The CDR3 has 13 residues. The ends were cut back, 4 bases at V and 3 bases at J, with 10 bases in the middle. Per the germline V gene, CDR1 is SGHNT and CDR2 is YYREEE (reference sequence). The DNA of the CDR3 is TGTGCCAGCAGCCGCAGAGGATACACTGAAGCTTTCTTT. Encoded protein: CASSRRGYTEAFF.